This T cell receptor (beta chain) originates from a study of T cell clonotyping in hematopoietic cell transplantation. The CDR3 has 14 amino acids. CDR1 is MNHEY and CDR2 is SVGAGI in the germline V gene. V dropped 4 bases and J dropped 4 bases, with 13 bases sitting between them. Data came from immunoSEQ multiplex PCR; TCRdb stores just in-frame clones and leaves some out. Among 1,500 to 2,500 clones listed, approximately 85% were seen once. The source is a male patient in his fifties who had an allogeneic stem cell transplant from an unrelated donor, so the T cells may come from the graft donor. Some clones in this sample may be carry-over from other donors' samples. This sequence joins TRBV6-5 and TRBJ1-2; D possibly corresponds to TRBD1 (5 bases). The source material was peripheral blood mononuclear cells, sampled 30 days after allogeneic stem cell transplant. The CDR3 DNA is TGTGCCAGCAGTTGGGGCCCCGCTGGCTATGGCTACACCTTC. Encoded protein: CASSWGPAGYGYTF.